This TCR beta chain was sequenced for a study of blood T cell repertoires in COVID-19. Using immunoSEQ multiplex PCR, the repertoire was profiled, and TCRdb retains in-frame clones only, with some absent. The sample records some 200,000 clones, approximately 83% being singletons. Sequencing input: peripheral blood. This TCR derives from a woman aged 60-75 years with acute or convalescent COVID-19.

CDR3 nucleotide sequence: TGTGCCAGCAGACAGGGACCCGGACAGCCCCAGCATTTT. Protein sequence: CASRQGPGQPQHF. The gene calls are TRBV6-5 and TRBJ1-5, with D perhaps TRBD1 (6 bases). Germline CDR1 reads MNHEY; CDR2 reads SVGAGI. The CDR3 spans 13 residues. V was cut by 6 bases and J by 7 bases, with 13 bases left in between.